This TCR beta chain was identified during a study of lymphopenia after photon versus proton radiotherapy. Study observations and caveats: Post-nadir diversity loss with photons came from oligoclonal expansion, particularly CD8+ Temra cells.

With regard to this clone: Its antigen remains unknown.

The germline V gene encodes CDR1 MDHEN and CDR2 SYDVKM. The CDR3 spans 16 residues. V lost 5 bases and J 4 bases, leaving 21 bases between the germline ends. Assay used: immunoSEQ multiplex PCR; TCRdb lists only in-frame clones, some missing. Of roughly 36,000 clones listed, under 90% are singletons. Sequences were derived from peripheral blood, sampled from a patient treated with photon-based radiotherapy. The origin of this receptor is a woman in her forties or fifties with pancreatic cancer. The chain is built from TRBV28 and TRBJ2-7; TRBD2 might be the D (6 bases). CDR3 coding DNA: TGTGCCAGCAGTCCCCGTGGGGTAGCGGAGACATACGAGCAGTACTTC. The encoded protein is CASSPRGVAETYEQYF.